Each of the 27 T cell receptor beta chains below was sequenced from the same sample in a study of T cells in Graves' hyperthyroidism and ophthalmopathy. Amplification yielded TCR beta CDR3 regions, with RNA transcripts as the source. The HTBI primer set drove a first-round RT-PCR of the TCR CDR3. A single record per CDR3 protein comes from TCRdb applying MiXCR to the multiplex PCR reads. Seen here are approximately 590,000 distinct CDR3 sequences, 46% observed once, and the top ten hold roughly 8.2%. The material sequenced was peripheral blood or thyroid tissue (not recorded which). The receptors stem from a woman aged 18-35 years with Graves' hyperthyroidism.

The chain carries TRBV2 and TRBJ1-3; 7 nucleotides line up with TRBD1. In germline, CDR1 is SNHLY, CDR2 FYNNEI. After removal of 5 bases from V and 7 bases from J, the junction contained 8 bases not matched to a gene. The CDR3 consists of 14 residues. The CDR3 spells CASSLWAGGNTIYF. CDR3 sequence (DNA): TGTGCCAGCAGTTTATGGGCAGGGGGGAACACCATATATTTT.

This clonotype was seen a few times. In DNA, the CDR3 is TGTGCCACCGACAGGGGCCTGGTCGGGGAAGCTTTCTTT. Translation: CATDRGLVGEAFF. V usage is TRBV19 and J usage is TRBJ1-1; 8 nucleotides align to TRBD1. V shed 10 bases, J shed 8 bases, and the junction held 12 bases outside the gene matches. In germline, CDR1 is LNHDA, CDR2 SQIVND (reference sequence). The CDR3 consists of 13 residues.

Ten or more counts support this clonotype. The junction shows a germline mismatch at one end, possibly a read error. The chain has TRBV10-3 and TRBJ2-5; no definite D call. Germline V gene sequence: CDR1 ENHRY, CDR2 SYGVKD. This CDR3 has 13 residues. The CDR3 coding sequence is TGTGCCAGCAGTGGCGACGAGCAAGAGACCCAGTACTTC. Its translation: CASSGDEQETQYF.

The chain uses TRBV29-1 and TRBJ2-7; 7 bases are a match to TRBD1. CDR1 and CDR2 (germline): SQVTM, ANQGSEA. The CDR3 loop spans 14 amino acids. Trimming removed 6 bases from V and 0 bases from J; junction bases left unmatched: 8. The CDR3 DNA follows: TGCAGCGTCGCCAAGGACAGGTACTCCTACGAGCAGTACTTC. Encoded protein: CSVAKDRYSYEQYF.

This clonotype has more than one count but fewer than ten. The chain couples TRBV9 to TRBJ1-1; perhaps TRBD1 as D (5 bases). CDR3 size: 15 residues. Germline V gene lookup returns CDR1 SGDLS and CDR2 YYNGEE. V was trimmed by 0 bases and J by 0 bases, leaving 9 bases between them. The chain's CDR3 is CASSVEGTVNTEAFF. CDR3 nucleotides: TGTGCCAGCAGCGTAGAGGGGACGGTGAACACTGAAGCTTTCTTT.

The V call is TRBV19, the J call TRBJ1-4; D not certain. CDR1 is LNHDA and CDR2 is SQIVND in the germline V gene (reference sequence). The CDR3 loop spans 13 amino acids. V lost 11 bases and J lost 6, with 16 bases in between. Written as DNA, the CDR3 is TGTGCCTGGAGTGTGAGGGTCGATGAAAAACTGTTTTTT. Protein product: CAWSVRVDEKLFF.

The chain has TRBV19 and TRBJ1-5; no clear D gene. Trimming stripped 1 base from V and 3 bases from J, with 10 bases between. Germline V gene data show CDR1 as LNHDA and CDR2 as SQIVND (reference sequence). The CDR3 consists of 15 residues. This CDR3 reads CASSIAPDPNQPQHF. The CDR3 nucleotides are TGTGCCAGTAGTATAGCCCCGGACCCCAATCAGCCCCAGCATTTT.

In its sample, this clonotype was seen once. This chain links TRBV7-2 with TRBJ1-1, with a tentative D call TRBD1 (5 bases). This CDR3 contains 12 residues. Germline V gene lookup returns CDR1 SGHTA and CDR2 FQGNSA. V shed 2 bases and J shed 10 bases, with 11 bases lying between them. CDR3 residues: CASSLRGAGAFF. The CDR3, as DNA: TGTGCCAGCAGCTTACGTGGGGCGGGAGCTTTCTTT.

This clonotype was observed a few times. The V call is TRBV7-9, the J call TRBJ2-7; possible D gene TRBD2, 6 bases. Germline V gene data show CDR1 as SEHNR and CDR2 as FQNEAQ (reference sequence). The CDR3 totals 12 residues. V gave up 5 bases and J gave up 6 bases, with 11 bases separating them. This chain's CDR3 is CASSRPEGEQYF. DNA of the CDR3: TGTGCCAGCAGCAGACCGGAGGGCGAGCAGTACTTC.

J is TRBJ1-5 and V is TRBV10-3, with D hard to call. Germline CDR1 ENHRY, CDR2 SYGVKD. The CDR3 is 15 residues long. V was cut by 2 bases and J by 2 bases, with 10 bases left in between. CDR3 region: CAISEGVSGNQPQHF. The CDR3 DNA reads TGTGCCATCAGTGAGGGGGTAAGCGGCAATCAGCCCCAGCATTTT.

This chain's CDR3 is CATSEGTGLQPQHF. The CDR3 nucleotides read TGTGCCACCAGTGAAGGGACAGGGCTGCAGCCCCAGCATTTT. This chain uses TRBV24-1 with TRBJ1-5; 9 bases are shared with TRBD1. The CDR3 covers 14 residues. Germline V gives CDR1 KGHDR, CDR2 SFDVKD. V shed 4 bases, J shed 7 bases, and the junction held 4 bases outside the gene matches.

The chain carries TRBV19 and TRBJ1-2, with D maybe TRBD1 (5 bases). Germline CDR1 and CDR2: LNHDA and SQIVND (reference sequence). This CDR3 contains 14 residues. Between the trimmed V and J ends, which lost 4 bases and 4 bases, there was a span of 13 bases. The CDR3 region has the DNA TGTGCCAGTAGTAGCGGGGCAGGGAGCTATGGCTACACCTTC. It is translated as CASSSGAGSYGYTF.

As to this clonotype: One junction end does not reproduce the germline sequence, and a read error may be involved. This sequence joins TRBV7-9 and TRBJ2-7, with 12 bases that match TRBD2. The CDR3 contains 15 residues. Germline V gene data show CDR1 as SEHNR and CDR2 as FQNEAQ (reference sequence). DNA of the CDR3: TGTGCCAGCAGCCTAGCGGGAGGGCCGGGGTACGAGCAGTACTTC. Amino acids: CASSLAGGPGYEQYF.

V gene TRBV7-8 combines with J gene TRBJ2-5; D gene unclear. This CDR3 contains 14 residues. Deletions cut 5 bases from V and 0 bases from J, with 10 bases between. Germline assignment: CDR1 SGHVS and CDR2 FQNEAQ. CDR3: CASSQSRYQETQYF. CDR3 nucleotide sequence: TGTGCCAGCAGCCAATCCCGGTACCAAGAGACCCAGTACTTC.

This clonotype was counted only a few times. The rearrangement links TRBV5-1 to TRBJ1-2; D is possibly TRBD1 (5 bases). V shed 4 bases and J shed 8 bases, with 18 bases lying between them. CDR3 length: 14 residues. Germline loops: CDR1 SGHRS, CDR2 YFSETQ. This chain's CDR3 is CASSTGDGGVGYTF. Here the CDR3 DNA reads TGCGCCAGCAGCACCGGGGACGGAGGGGTAGGCTACACCTTC.

The gene calls are TRBV7-8 and TRBJ1-5; D gene unclear. V dropped 5 bases and J dropped 3 bases, with 11 bases sitting between them. Germline V gives CDR1 SGHVS, CDR2 FQNEAQ. The length of the CDR3 is 14 residues. The CDR3 DNA is TGTGCCAGCAGCCCGAGACGCGACAATCAGCCCCAGCATTTT. This gives the protein CASSPRRDNQPQHF.

V is TRBV7-9 and J is TRBJ1-1; D not resolved. Looked up from germline, CDR1 is SEHNR and CDR2 is FQNEAQ (reference sequence). The CDR3 extends over 14 amino acids. V was pared by 3 bases and J by 0 bases, with 8 bases between. This CDR3 is CASSFERMNTEAFF. Written as DNA, the CDR3 is TGTGCCAGCAGCTTCGAACGGATGAACACTGAAGCTTTCTTT.

The rearrangement joins TRBV5-2 to TRBJ2-5; the D call of TRBD1 is as the table states it, not checked on the DNA. TRBV5-2 counts as a pseudogene. The CDR3 totals 13 residues. The CDR3 is CASNSDRVETQYF. Here the CDR3 DNA reads TGTGCCAGCAACTCGGACAGGGTGGAGACCCAGTACTTC.

This sequence joins TRBV29-1 and TRBJ2-2; a weak D match, TRBD1 (5 bases). Germline CDR1 and CDR2: SQVTM and ANQGSEA. This CDR3 region has 14 residues. The V end lost 7 bases, the J end lost 2 bases, and 14 bases lay between the germline ends. CDR3 amino acids: CSARRQSNTGELFF. CDR3 DNA: TGCAGCGCTAGAAGACAGTCTAACACCGGGGAGCTGTTTTTT.

This clonotype was recorded a few times. The genes are TRBV7-8 and TRBJ2-7; D gene unclear. CDR1 and CDR2 (germline): SGHVS, FQNEAQ. The V gene lost 2 bases and the J gene lost 1 base, with 12 bases spanning the gap. There are 15 residues in the CDR3. CDR3 bases: TGTGCCAGCAGCTTAATGTGGTCGGAATCCTACGAGCAGTACTTC. The encoded protein is CASSLMWSESYEQYF.

This sequence joins TRBV7-9 and TRBJ2-7, with 7 bases matching TRBD1. This CDR3 is built from 14 residues. Germline V gene sequence: CDR1 SEHNR, CDR2 FQNEAQ (reference sequence). The ends lost 5 bases at V and 5 bases at J; junction bases unmatched: 9. The CDR3 sequence is CASSPGDSTHEQYF. DNA of the CDR3: TGTGCCAGCAGCCCTGGGGACAGTACCCACGAGCAGTACTTC.

The J gene is TRBJ1-1, the V gene TRBV14; D is perhaps TRBD1 (6 bases). Trimming took 0 bases from V and 9 from J, leaving 14 bases between them. The CDR3 sequence is 14 residues long. Germline CDR1 reads SGHDN; CDR2 reads FVKESK. The CDR3 DNA is TGTGCCAGCAGCCAAGATGGGGGGCCGCGAAAAGCTTTCTTT. The encoded protein is CASSQDGGPRKAFF.

This clonotype has just a few counts. The chain carries TRBV12-3 or TRBV12-4 and TRBJ1-4; D gene uncertain. CDR3 length: 13 residues. Deletions cut 6 bases from V and 8 bases from J, with 13 bases between. In nucleotides, the CDR3 is TGTGCCAGCAGGAGTTGGACCGGCGAAAAACTGTTTTTT. Its protein is CASRSWTGEKLFF.

This clonotype showed up many times. The chain uses TRBV19 and TRBJ1-4, with D uncertain. Germline V CDR1 and CDR2: LNHDA, SQIVND (reference sequence). CDR3 length: 13 amino acids. The ends were cut back, 3 bases at V and 3 bases at J, with 5 bases in the middle. In DNA, the CDR3 is TGTGCCAGTAGTATGGAGGCTAATGAAAAACTGTTTTTT. The encoded protein is CASSMEANEKLFF.

V usage is TRBV29-1 and J usage is TRBJ2-2; the match to TRBD1 covers 10 bases. This CDR3 contains 12 residues. The ends lost 8 bases at V and 8 bases at J; junction bases unmatched: 5. Per the germline V gene, CDR1 is SQVTM and CDR2 is ANQGSEA. The CDR3 DNA is TGCAGCCCGAGGGACAGGGGTGGGGAGCTGTTTTTT. It codes for CSPRDRGGELFF.

The V gene is TRBV10-3, the J gene TRBJ2-7; D is unclear. The closer fit of TRBJ2-1 to the DNA end suggests the J call may be wrong. The CDR3 loop spans 11 amino acids. CDR1 is ENHRY and CDR2 is SYGVKD in the germline V gene. Here the CDR3 DNA reads TGTGCCATCAGTGAGTCGAATGAGCAGTTCTTC. This encodes CAISESNEQFF.

V and J are TRBV25-1 and TRBJ2-7; D call uncertain. The ends were cut back, 8 bases at V and 5 bases at J, with 19 bases in the middle. Germline V gene sequence: CDR1 MGHDK, CDR2 SYGVNS. The CDR3 loop spans 14 amino acids. The CDR3 coding sequence is TGTGCCAGCTGGAGAAGTGAGCGTGGGGACGAGCAGTACTTC. This translates into CASWRSERGDEQYF.